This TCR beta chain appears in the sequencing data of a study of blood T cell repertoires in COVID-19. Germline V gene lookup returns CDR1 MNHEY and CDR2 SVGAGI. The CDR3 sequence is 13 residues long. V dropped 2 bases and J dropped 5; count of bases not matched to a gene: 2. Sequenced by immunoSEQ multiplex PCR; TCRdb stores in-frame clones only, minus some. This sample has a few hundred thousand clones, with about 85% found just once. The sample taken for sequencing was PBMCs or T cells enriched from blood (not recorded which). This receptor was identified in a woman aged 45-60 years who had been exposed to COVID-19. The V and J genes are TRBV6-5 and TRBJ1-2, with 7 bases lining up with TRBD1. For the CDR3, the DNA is TGTGCCAGCAGTTACGCACAGGGGTATGGCTACACCTTC. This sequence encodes CASSYAQGYGYTF.